Detailed here is one TCR beta chain. Distinct nucleotide sequences in the sample also encode this CDR3. The V end lost 1 base, the J end lost 2 bases, and 5 bases lay between the germline ends. The CDR3 covers 13 residues. CDR1 is SGHDN and CDR2 is FVKESK in the germline V gene. This entry comes from a study of blood T cell repertoires in COVID-19. For the study at large: Some COVID-19 samples were acute and others convalescent; all came from the United States, Italy and Spain. The cDNA or gDNA used as material had been derived from T cells, B-cell-depleted T cells, or PBMCs.

Data came from immunoSEQ multiplex PCR; TCRdb stores just in-frame clones and leaves some out. Counted here are about 320,000 clones, roughly nine tenths occurring once; the ten biggest clones make up roughly 2.5%. The cohort comprised adults aged 18 to 89 years residing in about two dozen US areas. Participants reported their clinical history, and cohort assignment relied on those reports. The sequence was obtained from a man aged 55 to 70 who had recovered from COVID-19. The specimen sequenced was PBMCs or T cells enriched from blood (not recorded which). The chain links TRBV14 to TRBJ1-2; D perhaps matches TRBD1 (5 bases). The CDR3 protein is CASSQGQNYGYTF. Written as DNA, the CDR3 is TGTGCCAGCAGCCAAGGACAGAACTATGGCTACACCTTC.